One sample yielded the 27 T cell receptor beta chains listed below, sequenced in a study of Ad26.COV2.S vaccination and SARS-CoV-2 variants. Some clones are missing from TCRdb's copy, which holds only in-frame ones; the method was immunoSEQ multiplex PCR. Of about 350,000 clones in the sample, more than 85% are singletons; the top ten hold around 4.5%. Specified treatment: around 19 received Ad26.COV2.S at low or high dose, single or two shots; about 5 received placebo; per-sample allocation not given. Sample collection was performed on day 63 after the first vaccine or placebo injection. The sequenced sample was peripheral blood, obtained in a trial of Ad26.COV2.S vaccine versus placebo. Source of these receptors: a person between 18 and 65 years old who received the Ad26.COV2.S COVID-19 vaccine or a placebo.

The J gene is TRBJ2-7, the V gene TRBV7-2; possibly TRBD1 for D (5 bases). The CDR3 extends over 15 amino acids. Germline values: CDR1 SGHTA, CDR2 FQGNSA. The V and J ends lost 5 bases and 7 bases respectively, with 21 bases between them. CDR3 protein: CASSLGASLRVEQYF. The CDR3, as DNA: TGTGCCAGCAGCCTTGGGGCCAGCCTTCGGGTGGAGCAGTACTTC.

About this clone itself: Other nucleotide sequences in the sample specify the same CDR3. The chain joins TRBV5-1 to TRBJ1-1; D might be TRBD1 (5 bases). CDR3 length: 12 residues. CDR1 SGHRS and CDR2 YFSETQ come from the germline V gene. V shed 0 bases and J shed 5 bases, with 5 bases lying between them. CDR3 nucleotides: TGCGCCAGCAGCTTGGAGGGGACTGAAGCTTTCTTT. Protein sequence: CASSLEGTEAFF.

This chain connects TRBV5-6 to TRBJ2-7; 7 nucleotides agree with TRBD1. The germline gives CDR1 SGHDT, CDR2 YYEEEE. J lost 2 bases, V lost 3 bases, and 2 bases had no gene match. The CDR3 contains 13 residues. The chain's CDR3 is CASSSDRAYEQYF. The CDR3 nucleotides are TGTGCCAGCAGCTCCGACAGGGCCTACGAGCAGTACTTC.

The chain's CDR3 is CASSLVTAGGTEAFF. CDR3 nucleotide sequence: TGCGCCAGCAGCTTGGTTACGGCGGGGGGCACTGAAGCTTTCTTT. This rearrangement joins TRBV5-1 to TRBJ1-1; D might be TRBD1 (5 bases). Deletions cut 0 bases from V and 4 bases from J, with 13 bases between. Per the germline V gene, CDR1 is SGHRS and CDR2 is YFSETQ. CDR3 length equals 15 residues.

This chain links TRBV5-1 with TRBJ2-1; no clear D gene. Germline V gives CDR1 SGHRS, CDR2 YFSETQ. The V and J ends lost 0 bases and 2 bases respectively, with 12 bases between them. This CDR3 is built from 16 residues. The CDR3 DNA follows: TGCGCCAGCAGCTTGGCCGGCAGTGGGACCTACAATGAGCAGTTCTTC. Translation gives CASSLAGSGTYNEQFF.

This clone has more than one count but fewer than ten. This chain uses TRBV7-8 with TRBJ2-7; TRBD1 agrees at 8 bases. The V gene end was trimmed by 3 bases and the J gene end by 3 bases; junction bases not matched to a gene: 7. This CDR3 has 15 amino acids. Germline-derived CDR1 and CDR2 are SGHVS and FQNEAQ. For the CDR3, the DNA is TGTGCCAGCAGCTTGACAGGGGATGGGAACTACGAGCAGTACTTC. As protein: CASSLTGDGNYEQYF.

V is TRBV28 and J is TRBJ1-2; possibly TRBD1 for D (6 bases). Between the trimmed V and J ends, which lost 6 bases and 2 bases, there was a span of 13 bases. The CDR3 is 14 residues long. Germline V CDR1 and CDR2: MDHEN, SYDVKM. Here the CDR3 reads CASRADRRNYGYTF. The CDR3 bases are TGTGCCAGCAGAGCCGACAGGCGGAACTATGGCTACACCTTC.

This clone has only one observation. This chain joins TRBV24-1 and TRBJ1-2, with TRBD1 identical over 8 bases. V shed 4 bases, J shed 6 bases, and the junction held 6 bases outside the gene matches. Germline V gene data show CDR1 as KGHDR and CDR2 as SFDVKD. The CDR3 is made up of 14 amino acids. CDR3 in amino acids: CATSDPGQGDGYTF. The CDR3 DNA sequence: TGTGCCACCAGTGACCCCGGACAGGGAGATGGCTACACCTTC.

The rearrangement uses TRBV5-6 and TRBJ1-6; possible D gene TRBD1, 5 bases. Trimming pared 4 bases from V and 6 bases from J, leaving 17 bases between. Germline CDR1 and CDR2: SGHDT and YYEEEE. The CDR3 runs to 16 residues. The CDR3 spells CASSLRTGGFNSPLHF. The CDR3 bases are TGTGCCAGCAGCCTAAGGACTGGGGGTTTTAATTCACCCCTCCACTTT.

The chain links TRBV19 to TRBJ2-4; D gene ambiguous. Germline V lookup: CDR1 LNHDA, CDR2 SQIVND (reference sequence). The V gene lost 3 bases and the J gene lost 2 bases, with 8 bases spanning the gap. CDR3 length equals 14 residues. The DNA of the CDR3 is TGTGCCAGTAGTATGGCCAGTTCCAAAAACATTCAGTACTTC. Protein: CASSMASSKNIQYF.

The V and J genes are TRBV28 and TRBJ2-1, with D uncertain. This CDR3 region has 13 residues. The germline gives CDR1 MDHEN, CDR2 SYDVKM. V was clipped by 5 bases and J by 10 bases, with 15 bases between them. The CDR3 loop reads CASSLQLLGEQFF. The CDR3 region has the DNA TGTGCCAGCAGTCTACAACTTCTCGGCGAGCAGTTCTTC.

This clone was seen just once. This chain uses TRBV4-3 with TRBJ2-1; TRBD2 aligns across 9 bases. J lost 7 bases, V lost 1 base, and 11 bases had no gene match. This CDR3 contains 17 residues. Germline V lookup: CDR1 LGHNA, CDR2 YSLEER. In DNA, the CDR3 is TGCGCCAGCAGCCAAGCGAGCGGTGCGGGGGGGCCGAATGAGCAGTTCTTC. Translated, it gives CASSQASGAGGPNEQFF.

Worth noting for this clone: Distinct nucleotide sequences in the sample also encode this CDR3. DNA for the CDR3: TGTGCCAGCAGCTTAACGCTTAGCACAGATACGCAGTATTTT. It specifies CASSLTLSTDTQYF. This chain joins TRBV7-9 and TRBJ2-3; D is ambiguous. Germline V CDR1 and CDR2: SEHNR, FQNEAQ (reference sequence). With 2 bases removed from V and 0 bases from J, the gap between germline ends came to 6 bases. The CDR3 runs 14 residues.

V usage is TRBV29-1 and J usage is TRBJ1-2; TRBD1 aligns across 11 bases. This CDR3 region has 13 residues. With V trimmed by 4 bases and J by 3 bases, 1 base remained unmatched. Per germline, CDR1 SQVTM and CDR2 ANQGSEA. The CDR3 region has the DNA TGCAGCGTTGGGACAGGGGGCGACTATGGCTACACCTTC. It codes for CSVGTGGDYGYTF.

V usage is TRBV7-2 and J usage is TRBJ1-1, with 10 bases matching TRBD1. V lost 5 bases and J lost 4; bases outside the gene matches: 7. Germline CDR1 SGHTA, CDR2 FQGNSA. The CDR3 sequence is 15 residues long. This CDR3 is CASSKGTGEVTEAFF. As DNA, the CDR3 is TGTGCCAGCAGCAAGGGGACAGGGGAGGTCACTGAAGCTTTCTTT.

V usage is TRBV29-1 and J usage is TRBJ2-7; no firm D call. The germline gives CDR1 SQVTM, CDR2 ANQGSEA. CDR3 length equals 13 residues. The V gene lost 2 bases and the J gene lost 6 bases, with 14 bases spanning the gap. The CDR3 protein is CSVESLWSAEQYF. For the CDR3, the DNA is TGCAGCGTTGAAAGTCTTTGGTCAGCCGAGCAGTACTTC.

This rearrangement joins TRBV24-1 to TRBJ1-1; unclear D gene. Germline values: CDR1 KGHDR, CDR2 SFDVKD. Trimming pared 2 bases from V and 11 bases from J, leaving 26 bases between. This CDR3 region has 17 residues. CDR3 region: CATSDSKLVVSKECAFF. The CDR3 DNA follows: TGTGCCACCAGTGATTCGAAACTCGTAGTGTCAAAGGAGTGTGCTTTCTTT.

This sequence joins TRBV11-2 and TRBJ2-1; 9 bases match TRBD1. Unmatched junction bases numbered 14, after V lost 2 bases and J lost 9 bases. Germline values: CDR1 SGHAT, CDR2 FQNNGV. This CDR3 region has 17 residues. CDR3 loop: CASSLRRPGTGLFEQFF. The CDR3 nucleotides read TGTGCCAGCAGCTTAAGGCGGCCCGGGACAGGGTTGTTTGAGCAGTTCTTC.

This chain joins TRBV5-1 and TRBJ2-1; 9 bases match TRBD2. The CDR3 extends over 16 amino acids. The germline CDR1 and CDR2 sequences are SGHRS and YFSETQ. J gave up 5 bases and V 0 bases, and 6 bases lay outside the gene matches. Here the CDR3 reads CASSLDQTSGDNEQFF. CDR3 nucleotides: TGCGCCAGCAGCTTGGATCAGACTAGCGGAGACAATGAGCAGTTCTTC.

The genes are TRBV6-1 and TRBJ1-1; 11 nucleotides align to TRBD1. This CDR3 spans 16 amino acids. Germline CDR1 is MNHNS and CDR2 is SASEGT. V trimming: 4 bases; J trimming: 5 bases; junction bases outside the gene matches: 9. The CDR3 spells CASSGSPGTGGTEAFF. The CDR3 nucleotides are TGTGCCAGCAGTGGCAGCCCCGGGACAGGGGGGACTGAAGCTTTCTTT.

The chain carries TRBV15 and TRBJ1-4, with D uncertain. CDR3 length equals 14 residues. Germline V gives CDR1 LNHNV, CDR2 YYDKDF (reference sequence). V was shortened by 3 bases and J by 6 bases, with 11 bases between the two germline ends. CDR3 sequence reads: CATSSLELDEKLFF. CDR3 sequence (DNA): TGTGCCACCAGCAGTCTGGAGTTAGATGAAAAACTGTTTTTT.

The CDR3 spells CASRPGVLGTQYF. As DNA, the CDR3 is TGTGCCAGCAGACCAGGGGTCCTAGGGACCCAGTACTTC. The chain carries TRBV6-5 and TRBJ2-5, with D perhaps TRBD1 (6 bases). Trimming shortened V by 6 bases and J by 7 bases, and 15 bases separated the two germline ends. CDR1 is MNHEY, CDR2 SVGAGI, per germline. CDR3 length: 13 amino acids.

This clone was detected a few times. The chain joins TRBV6-2 or TRBV6-3 to TRBJ1-2, with a weak D call TRBD1 (6 bases). This CDR3 spans 15 amino acids. Germline CDR1 MNHEY, CDR2 SVGEGT. Trimming stripped 0 bases from V and 7 bases from J, with 15 bases between. The CDR3 sequence is CASSYSPGGAGGYTF. CDR3 nucleotide sequence: TGTGCCAGCAGTTACTCACCCGGGGGCGCAGGTGGCTACACCTTC.

This clone has a handful of counts. The rearrangement uses TRBV7-9 and TRBJ2-7; 10 bases are a match to TRBD1. J lost 3 bases, V lost 5 bases, and 4 bases had no gene match. The CDR3 has 14 residues. Germline V CDR1 and CDR2: SEHNR, FQNEAQ (reference sequence). In nucleotides, the CDR3 is TGTGCCAGCAGCGCCAGGACAGGGGGCTACGAGCAGTACTTC. This gives the protein CASSARTGGYEQYF.

The chain employs TRBV2 and TRBJ1-4, with TRBD1 matching over 8 bases. The CDR3 extends over 14 amino acids. Germline loops: CDR1 SNHLY, CDR2 FYNNEI. J lost 4 bases, V lost 5 bases, and 3 bases had no gene match. CDR3 amino acids: CASSPDRVNEKLFF. CDR3 bases: TGTGCCAGCAGTCCGGACAGGGTTAATGAAAAACTGTTTTTT. The complete variable domain, with remaining parts taken from reference TRBV2 and TRBJ1-4, reads EPEVTQTPSHQVTQMGQEVILRCVPISNHLYFYWYRQILGQKVEFLVSFYNNEISEKSEIFDDQFSVERPDGSNFTLKIRSTKLEDSAMYFCASSPDRVNEKLFFGSGTQLSVL.

To note about this clone: Other nucleotide sequences from this sample produce the same CDR3. The V call is TRBV18, the J call TRBJ1-1; the match to TRBD1 covers 9 bases. The trim removed 6 bases at V and 2 bases at J, leaving 1 base unmatched. This CDR3 has 13 residues. CDR1 is KGHSH, CDR2 LQKENI, per germline. The CDR3 DNA reads as TGTGCCAGCTCGGGACAGGGAAACACTGAAGCTTTCTTT. Protein sequence: CASSGQGNTEAFF.

This clone has just a few counts. The J gene is TRBJ2-2, the V gene TRBV24-1; D may correspond to TRBD1 or TRBD2 (5 bases each). V lost 7 bases to trimming and J lost 1 base, with 12 bases between them. Germline V gene sequence: CDR1 KGHDR, CDR2 SFDVKD. This CDR3 has 15 amino acids. CDR3 sequence reads: CATRGPGQNTGELFF. The CDR3 DNA reads as TGTGCCACCAGGGGGCCGGGGCAGAACACCGGGGAGCTGTTTTTT.